These 16 T cell receptor beta chains were sequenced from one sample in a study of cytomegalovirus exposure and HLA in healthy donors. Amplification used 60 Vbeta primers and 13 Jbeta primers. Using immunoSEQ multiplex PCR, the repertoire was profiled, and TCRdb retains in-frame clones only, with some absent. This table has more than 40,000 clones, roughly half appearing once. Sequenced sample: PBMCs. The receptors stem from a man between 60 and 75 years old in good health and CMV-seronegative.

The CDR3 protein is CASSLVTGNTEAFF. The CDR3 nucleotides read TGTGCCAGCAGTCTGGTGACAGGGAACACTGAAGCTTTCTTT. The J gene is TRBJ1-1, the V gene TRBV27; D may be TRBD1 (6 bases). V dropped 5 bases and J dropped 1 base, with 11 bases sitting between them. Per the germline V gene, CDR1 is MNHEY and CDR2 is SMNVEV (reference sequence). There are 14 residues in the CDR3.

This CDR3 reads CASSLTGQAKETQYF. CDR3 nucleotide sequence: TGTGCCAGCAGCTTGACCGGACAGGCGAAAGAGACCCAGTACTTC. The chain links TRBV5-4 to TRBJ2-5; 7 bases agree with TRBD1. Germline assignment: CDR1 SGHNT and CDR2 YYREEE (reference sequence). The CDR3 totals 15 residues. The V segment lost 1 base and the J segment 3 bases; nucleotides outside the gene matches: 6. The full variable domain, completed using reference TRBV5-4 and TRBJ2-5, is ETGVTQSPTHLIKTRGQQVTLRCSSQSGHNTVSWYQQALGQGPQFIFQYYREEENGRGNFPPRFSGLQFPNYSSELNVNALELDDSALYLCASSLTGQAKETQYFGPGTRLLVL.

This chain links TRBV30 with TRBJ2-3, with TRBD1 identical over 9 bases. The ends lost 3 bases at V and 4 bases at J; junction bases unmatched: 11. This CDR3 has 16 amino acids. Per the germline V gene, CDR1 is GTSNPN and CDR2 is SVGIG (reference sequence). CDR3 protein: CAWRPPDRGIADTQYF. DNA of the CDR3: TGTGCCTGGAGGCCACCCGACAGGGGGATCGCAGATACGCAGTATTTT.

This clone was seen a handful of times. DNA for the CDR3: TGTGCCACCAGCAGAGATACAGGGACTACCTACGAGCAGTACTTC. Amino acids: CATSRDTGTTYEQYF. The rearrangement uses TRBV15 and TRBJ2-7; maybe TRBD2 (7 bases). The CDR3 has 15 amino acids. V shed 0 bases and J shed 2 bases, with 11 bases lying between them. Germline-derived CDR1 and CDR2 are LNHNV and YYDKDF (reference sequence).

The chain combines TRBV2 with TRBJ1-2; the D gene is possibly TRBD1 (5 bases). CDR1 is SNHLY and CDR2 is FYNNEI in the germline V gene. The length of the CDR3 is 13 residues. V was pared by 5 bases and J by 4 bases, with 11 bases between. The CDR3 coding sequence is TGTGCCAGCAGTTCAGGGCTCCTCTATGGCTACACCTTC. Encoded protein: CASSSGLLYGYTF.

The V and J genes are TRBV7-7 and TRBJ2-1, with 14 positions matching TRBD2. After removal of 5 bases from V and 8 bases from J, the junction contained 5 bases not matched to a gene. The V gene's germline CDR1 is SSHAT and CDR2 FNYEAQ (reference sequence). The CDR3 covers 15 residues. CDR3 region: CASSLGLAGADEQFF. CDR3 DNA: TGTGCCAGCAGCCTGGGACTAGCGGGAGCCGATGAGCAGTTCTTC.

This rearrangement joins TRBV5-1 to TRBJ2-7; TRBD1 matches at 9 bases. The CDR3 totals 15 residues. CDR1 and CDR2 from the germline V gene are SGHRS and YFSETQ. J gave up 2 bases and V 4 bases, and 7 bases lay outside the gene matches. CDR3 sequence reads: CASSGQDRGTYEQYF. The CDR3 DNA is TGCGCCAGCAGCGGACAGGACAGGGGCACCTACGAGCAGTACTTC. The full variable domain, with the rest looked up from reference TRBV5-1 and TRBJ2-7, is KAGVTQTPRYLIKTRGQQVTLSCSPISGHRSVSWYQQTPGQGLQFLFEYFSETQRNKGNFPGRFSGRQFSNSRSEMNVSTLELGDSALYLCASSGQDRGTYEQYFGPGTRLTVT.

V and J are TRBV6-5 and TRBJ1-6, with 8 bases aligning to TRBD1. Per germline, CDR1 MNHEY and CDR2 SVGAGI. J lost 7 bases, V lost 6 bases, and 2 bases had no gene match. The CDR3 has 13 residues. CDR3 amino acids: CASSGQGNSPLHF. CDR3 in DNA: TGTGCCAGCAGCGGACAGGGAAATTCACCCCTCCACTTT.

The rearrangement uses TRBV9 and TRBJ1-1; 7 bases match TRBD1. Germline loops: CDR1 SGDLS, CDR2 YYNGEE. The CDR3 length is 14 residues. The V and J ends lost 2 bases and 4 bases, in that order; junction bases with no gene match: 5. In nucleotides, the CDR3 is TGTGCCAGCAGCGTCGGGACAGAGTTCACTGAAGCTTTCTTT. Translation: CASSVGTEFTEAFF. Full variable domain (rest looked up from reference TRBV9 and TRBJ1-1): DSGVTQTPKHLITATGQRVTLRCSPRSGDLSVYWYQQSLDQGLQFLIQYYNGEERAKGNILERFSAQQFPDLHSELNLSSLELGDSALYFCASSVGTEFTEAFFGQGTRLTVV.

The rearrangement joins TRBV6-1 to TRBJ2-7, with 8 bases fitting TRBD2. Germline V gene data show CDR1 as MNHNS and CDR2 as SASEGT. The CDR3 length is 14 residues. V shed 3 bases and J 5 bases; nucleotides not matched to a gene: 6. The CDR3 DNA sequence: TGTGCCAGCAGTGAGGAGGCGGGAGGACACGAGCAGTACTTC. Translating it yields CASSEEAGGHEQYF.

This clone was detected a few times. Here the CDR3 reads CASSPTGATNEKLFF. CDR3 bases: TGTGCCAGCAGCCCGACAGGGGCAACTAATGAAAAACTGTTTTTT. This rearrangement joins TRBV7-8 to TRBJ1-4, with 8 bases aligning to TRBD1. The ends lost 5 bases at V and 0 bases at J; junction bases unmatched: 2. CDR1 SGHVS and CDR2 FQNEAQ come from the germline V gene. The CDR3 runs to 15 residues.

The chain couples TRBV27 to TRBJ1-1, with D possibly TRBD1 on 6 matching bases. CDR3 length: 14 amino acids. Germline loops: CDR1 MNHEY, CDR2 SMNVEV (reference sequence). Trimming shortened V by 6 bases and J by 4 bases, and 15 bases separated the two germline ends. The CDR3 sequence: CASRLQGRSTEAFF. The DNA of the CDR3 is TGTGCCAGCAGGCTACAGGGCAGAAGCACTGAAGCTTTCTTT.

This rearrangement joins TRBV5-1 to TRBJ2-1; 8 bases are shared with TRBD2. The CDR3 covers 14 residues. Germline lookup yields CDR1 SGHRS and CDR2 YFSETQ. The V and J ends lost 0 bases and 8 bases, in that order; junction bases with no gene match: 4. This CDR3 is CASSLAVREDEQFF. CDR3 sequence (DNA): TGCGCCAGCAGCTTGGCGGTGCGGGAGGATGAGCAGTTCTTC.

This clone turned up a few times. The genes are TRBV7-2 and TRBJ2-5, with 8 bases aligning to TRBD2. This CDR3 is 15 amino acids long. Germline CDR1 and CDR2: SGHTA and FQGNSA. The J segment lost 5 bases and the V segment lost 5 bases, leaving 10 bases of the junction unmatched. DNA for the CDR3: TGTGCCAGCAGCATAACGGGGGGGTGGGGGGAGACCCAGTACTTC. Translating it yields CASSITGGWGETQYF.

The chain couples TRBV5-8 to TRBJ1-4; 8 nucleotides match TRBD1. CDR1 and CDR2 (germline): SGHTS, YDEGEE. The CDR3 is 14 amino acids. The V segment lost 3 bases and the J segment 8 bases; nucleotides outside the gene matches: 6. The CDR3 spells CASSSGQGGEKLFF. The CDR3 region has the DNA TGTGCCAGCAGCTCCGGACAGGGAGGCGAAAAACTGTTTTTT. Supplemented by reference TRBV5-8 and TRBJ1-4, the full variable domain reads EAGVTQSPTHLIKTRGQQATLRCSPISGHTSVYWYQQALGLGLQFLLWYDEGEERNRGNFPPRFSGRQFPNYSSELNVNALELEDSALYLCASSSGQGGEKLFFGSGTQLSVL.

The J gene is TRBJ2-5, the V gene TRBV5-1, with 8 bases matching TRBD2. The germline V gene has CDR1 SGHRS and CDR2 YFSETQ. The ends lost 0 bases at V and 3 bases at J; junction bases unmatched: 4. The CDR3 runs 15 residues. CDR3 protein: CASSLGGTREETQYF. The CDR3 DNA follows: TGCGCCAGCAGCTTGGGCGGGACTAGAGAAGAGACCCAGTACTTC.